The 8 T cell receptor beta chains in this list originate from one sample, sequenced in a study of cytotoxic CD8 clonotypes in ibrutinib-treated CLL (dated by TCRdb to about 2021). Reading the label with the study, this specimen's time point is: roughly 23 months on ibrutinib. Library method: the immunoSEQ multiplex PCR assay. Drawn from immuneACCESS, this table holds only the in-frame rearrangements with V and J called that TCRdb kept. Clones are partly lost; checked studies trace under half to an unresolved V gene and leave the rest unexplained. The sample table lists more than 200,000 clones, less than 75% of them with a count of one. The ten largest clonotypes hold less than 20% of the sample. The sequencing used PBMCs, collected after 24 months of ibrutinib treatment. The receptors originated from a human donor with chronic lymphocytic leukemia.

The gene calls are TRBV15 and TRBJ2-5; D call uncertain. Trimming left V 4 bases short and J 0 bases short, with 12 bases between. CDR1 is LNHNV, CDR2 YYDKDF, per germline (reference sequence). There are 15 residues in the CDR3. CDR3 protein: CATSTGAVNQETQYF. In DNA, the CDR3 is TGTGCCACCAGCACAGGAGCAGTGAACCAAGAGACCCAGTACTTC.

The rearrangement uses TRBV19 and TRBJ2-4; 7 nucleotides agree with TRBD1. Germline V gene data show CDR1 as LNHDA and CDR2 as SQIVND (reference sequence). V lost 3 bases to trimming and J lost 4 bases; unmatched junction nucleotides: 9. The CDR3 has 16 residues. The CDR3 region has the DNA TGTGCCAGTAGTATTCCCCTAACAGGGGCGAAAAACATTCAGTACTTC. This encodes CASSIPLTGAKNIQYF.

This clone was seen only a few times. CDR3 coding DNA: TGTGCCAGCAGCTCGGGACGGTCCTCCTACGAGCAGTACTTC. Its protein product is CASSSGRSSYEQYF. This rearrangement joins TRBV7-8 to TRBJ2-7; D tentatively fits TRBD1 or TRBD2 (5 bases each). From germline, CDR1 is SGHVS and CDR2 FQNEAQ. The CDR3 is made up of 14 amino acids. Trimming cost V 4 bases and J 0 bases, with 10 bases left between them. The variable domain in full, completed from reference TRBV7-8 and TRBJ2-7, reads GAGVSQSPRYKVAKRGQDVALRCDPISGHVSLFWYQQALGQGPEFLTYFQNEAQLDKSGLPSDRFFAERPEGSVSTLKIQRTQQEDSAVYLCASSSGRSSYEQYFGPGTRLTVT.

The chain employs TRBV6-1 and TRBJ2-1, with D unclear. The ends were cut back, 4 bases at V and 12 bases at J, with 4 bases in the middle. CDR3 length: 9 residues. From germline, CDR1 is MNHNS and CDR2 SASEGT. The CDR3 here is CASSGGQFF. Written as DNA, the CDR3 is TGTGCCAGCAGTGGGGGGCAGTTCTTC.

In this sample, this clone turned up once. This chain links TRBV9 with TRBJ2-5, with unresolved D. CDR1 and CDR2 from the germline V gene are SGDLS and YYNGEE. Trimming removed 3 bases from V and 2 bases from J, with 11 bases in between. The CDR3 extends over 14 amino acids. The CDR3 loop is CASSALVGQETQYF. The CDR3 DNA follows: TGTGCCAGCAGCGCTCTAGTCGGACAAGAGACCCAGTACTTC.

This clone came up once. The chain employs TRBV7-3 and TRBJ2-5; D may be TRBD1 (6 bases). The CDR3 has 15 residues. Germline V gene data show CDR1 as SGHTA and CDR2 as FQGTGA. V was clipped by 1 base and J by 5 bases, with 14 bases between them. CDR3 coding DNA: TGTGCCAGCAGCTTAAATCCAGGGGACGAGGAGACCCAGTACTTC. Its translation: CASSLNPGDEETQYF.

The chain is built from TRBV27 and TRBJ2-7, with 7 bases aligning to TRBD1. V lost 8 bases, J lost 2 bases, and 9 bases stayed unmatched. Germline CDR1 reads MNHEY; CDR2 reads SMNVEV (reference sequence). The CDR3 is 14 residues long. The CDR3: CASGQDGGTYEQYF. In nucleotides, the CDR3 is TGTGCCAGCGGACAGGATGGGGGCACCTACGAGCAGTACTTC.

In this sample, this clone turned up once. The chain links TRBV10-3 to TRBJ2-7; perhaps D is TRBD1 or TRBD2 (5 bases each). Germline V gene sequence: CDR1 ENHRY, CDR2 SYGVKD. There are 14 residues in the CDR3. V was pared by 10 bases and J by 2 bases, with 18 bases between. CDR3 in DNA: TGTGCCAGTAGGGGATGGGACGGAACCTACGAGCAGTACTTC. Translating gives CASRGWDGTYEQYF.